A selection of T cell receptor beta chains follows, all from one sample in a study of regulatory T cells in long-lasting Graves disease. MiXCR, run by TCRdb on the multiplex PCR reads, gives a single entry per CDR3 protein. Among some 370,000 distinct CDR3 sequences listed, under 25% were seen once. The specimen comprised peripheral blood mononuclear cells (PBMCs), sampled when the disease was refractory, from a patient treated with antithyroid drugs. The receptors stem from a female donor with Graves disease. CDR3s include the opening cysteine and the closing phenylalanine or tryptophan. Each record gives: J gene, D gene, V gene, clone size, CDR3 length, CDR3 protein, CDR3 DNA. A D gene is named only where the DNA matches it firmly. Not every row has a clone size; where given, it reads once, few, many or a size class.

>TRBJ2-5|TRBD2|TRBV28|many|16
CASSLLSSGYQETQYF
TGTGCCAGCAGTTTGTTGTCTAGCGGCTACCAAGAGACCCAGTACTTC
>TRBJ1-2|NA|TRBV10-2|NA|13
CASRPLGDSGYTF
TGCGCCAGCAGGCCTCTTGGTGACAGTGGCTACACCTTC
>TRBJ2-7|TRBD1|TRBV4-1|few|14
CASSTTGGPYEQYF
TGCGCCAGCAGCACCACAGGGGGTCCCTACGAGCAGTACTTC
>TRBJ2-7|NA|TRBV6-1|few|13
CASSSNRGYEQYF
TGTGCCAGCAGCTCAAATCGGGGTTACGAGCAGTACTTC
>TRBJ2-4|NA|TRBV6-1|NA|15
CASRPAGGQLNIQYF
TGTGCCAGCAGACCCGCCGGGGGACAGTTGAACATTCAGTACTTC
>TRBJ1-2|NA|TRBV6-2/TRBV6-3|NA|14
CASSSRADGYGYTF
TGTGCCAGCAGTTCTAGGGCGGATGGCTATGGCTACACCTTC
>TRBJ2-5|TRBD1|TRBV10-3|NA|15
CAISGRTGVGETQYF
TGTGCCATCAGTGGAAGGACAGGGGTTGGGGAGACCCAGTACTTC
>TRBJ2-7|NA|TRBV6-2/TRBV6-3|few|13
CASRPTTPYEQYF
TGTGCCAGCAGGCCGACTACCCCCTACGAGCAGTACTTC
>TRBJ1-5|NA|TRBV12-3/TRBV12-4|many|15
CASSLVGGANQPQHF
TGTGCCAGCAGTTTAGTGGGGGGCGCGAATCAGCCCCAGCATTTT
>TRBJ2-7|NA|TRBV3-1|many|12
CASSHGSYEQYF
TGTGCCAGCAGCCACGGCTCCTACGAGCAGTACTTC
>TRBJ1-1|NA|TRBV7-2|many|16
CASSRRSPQMNTEAFF
TGTGCCAGCAGCCGCCGAAGCCCACAGATGAACACTGAAGCTTTCTTT
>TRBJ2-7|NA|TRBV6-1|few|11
CATSTVYEQYF
TGTGCCACCTCTACGGTTTACGAGCAGTACTTC
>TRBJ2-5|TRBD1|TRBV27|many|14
CASSLSGGQETQYF
TGTGCCAGCAGCCTATCAGGGGGCCAGGAGACCCAGTACTTC
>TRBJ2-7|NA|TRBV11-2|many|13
CASSSRYSYEQYF
TGTGCCAGCAGTTCTCGGTACTCCTACGAGCAGTACTTC
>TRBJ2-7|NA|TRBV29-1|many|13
CSVRDMTSYEQYF
TGCAGCGTCCGGGACATGACCTCCTACGAGCAGTACTTC
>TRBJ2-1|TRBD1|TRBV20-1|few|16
CSARDLGNRGWNEQFF
TGCAGTGCTAGAGATCTAGGGAACAGGGGGTGGAATGAGCAGTTCTTC
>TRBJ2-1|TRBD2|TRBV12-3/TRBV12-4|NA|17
CASSLGTSGRAANEQFF
TGTGCCAGCAGTTTGGGGACTAGCGGGAGGGCCGCAAATGAGCAGTTCTTC
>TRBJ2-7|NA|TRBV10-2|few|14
CASSGDRDFSEQYF
TGCGCCAGCAGTGGCGACAGGGACTTCTCCGAGCAGTACTTC
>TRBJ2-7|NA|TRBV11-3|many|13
CASSSESSYEQYF
TGTGCCAGCAGCTCGGAGAGCTCCTACGAGCAGTACTTC
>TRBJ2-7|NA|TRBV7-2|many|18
CASSLWGPLADSSYEQYF
TGTGCCAGCAGCTTGTGGGGGCCTCTAGCGGACAGCTCCTACGAGCAGTACTTC
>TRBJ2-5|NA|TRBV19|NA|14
CASSTTTGIGTQYF
TGTGCCAGTAGTACCACTACCGGGATAGGGACCCAGTACTTC
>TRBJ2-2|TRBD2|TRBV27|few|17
CASSFTPSGLDTGELFF
TGTGCCAGCAGTTTTACCCCTAGCGGGTTGGACACCGGGGAGCTGTTTTTT
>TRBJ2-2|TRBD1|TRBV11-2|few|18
CASSLVILTGAVTGELFF
TGTGCCAGCAGCTTAGTTATTTTGACAGGGGCCGTCACCGGGGAGCTGTTTTTT
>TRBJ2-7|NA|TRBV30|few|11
CAWSYAGEQYF
TGTGCCTGGAGTTACGCGGGGGAGCAGTACTTC
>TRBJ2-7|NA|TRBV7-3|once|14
CASRSAGAIHEQYF
TGTGCCAGCAGATCAGCAGGGGCTATCCACGAGCAGTACTTC
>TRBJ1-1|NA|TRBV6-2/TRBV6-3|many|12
CASSASQRLAFF
TGTGCCAGCAGTGCCTCTCAGAGGTTAGCTTTCTTT
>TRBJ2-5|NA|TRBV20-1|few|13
CSAPTGYQETQYF
TGCAGTGCGCCGACGGGGTACCAAGAGACCCAGTACTTC
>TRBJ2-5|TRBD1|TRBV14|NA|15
CASSGPGQGRETQYF
TGTGCCAGCAGCGGACCCGGACAGGGACGGGAGACCCAGTACTTC
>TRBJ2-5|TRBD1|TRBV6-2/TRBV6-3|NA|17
CASWSKNRGQYAETQYF
TGTGCCAGCTGGTCTAAAAACAGGGGTCAATATGCTGAGACCCAGTACTTC
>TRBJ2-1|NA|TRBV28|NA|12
CASSSPYNEQFF
TGTGCCAGCAGTTCACCCTACAATGAGCAGTTCTTC
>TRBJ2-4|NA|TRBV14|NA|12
CASSLQGNIQYF
TGTGCCAGCAGCCTACAGGGAAACATTCAGTACTTC
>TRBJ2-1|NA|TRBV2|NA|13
CASSEGVVGEQFF
TGTGCCAGCAGTGAAGGGGTTGTCGGTGAGCAGTTCTTC
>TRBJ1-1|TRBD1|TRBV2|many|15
CASSPDRGHRTEAFF
TGTGCCAGCAGTCCGGACAGGGGACATCGTACTGAGGCTTTCTTT
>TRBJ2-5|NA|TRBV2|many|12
CASSEWTETQYF
TGTGCCAGCAGTGAATGGACGGAGACCCAGTACTTC
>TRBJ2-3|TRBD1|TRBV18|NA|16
CASSPTQGMGTDTQYF
TGTGCCAGCTCACCAACACAGGGGATGGGTACAGATACGCAGTATTTT
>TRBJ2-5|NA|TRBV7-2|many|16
CASSSLQGFAQETQYF
TGTGCCAGCAGCTCACTCCAGGGGTTCGCCCAAGAGACCCAGTACTTC
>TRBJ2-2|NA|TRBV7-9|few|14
CASRPSARAWELFF
TGTGCCAGCAGACCCAGCGCACGTGCGTGGGAGCTGTTTTTT
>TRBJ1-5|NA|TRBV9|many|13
CASSVGVNQPQHF
TGTGCCAGCAGCGTAGGCGTTAATCAGCCCCAGCATTTT
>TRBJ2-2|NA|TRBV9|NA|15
CASTPDVGFTGELFF
TGTGCCAGCACCCCAGATGTTGGTTTCACCGGGGAGCTGTTTTTT
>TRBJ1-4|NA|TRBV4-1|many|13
CASSTETNEKLFF
TGCGCCAGCAGCACCGAAACTAATGAAAAACTGTTTTTT
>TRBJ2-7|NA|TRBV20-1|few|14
CSASRWGSSYEQYF
TGCAGTGCCAGTAGGTGGGGCTCCTCCTACGAGCAGTACTTC
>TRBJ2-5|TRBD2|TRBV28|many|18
CASSLVPPGGGPGRPQYF
TGTGCCAGCAGTTTGGTTCCCCCGGGAGGAGGGCCTGGGAGACCCCAGTACTTC
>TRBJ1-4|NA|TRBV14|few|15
CASSQGGQTNEKLFF
TGTGCCAGCAGCCAAGGGGGACAAACTAATGAAAAACTGTTTTTT
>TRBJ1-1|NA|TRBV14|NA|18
CASSQEGGAWVQNTEAFF
TGTGCCAGCAGCCAAGAGGGGGGCGCTTGGGTCCAGAACACTGAAGCTTTCTTT
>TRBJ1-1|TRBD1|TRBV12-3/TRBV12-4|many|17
CASSFQPRQGWGTEAFF
TGTGCCAGCAGTTTCCAGCCTCGACAGGGTTGGGGCACTGAAGCTTTCTTT
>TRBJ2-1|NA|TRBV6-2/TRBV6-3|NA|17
CASSYFLPSESYNEQSF
TGTGCCAGCAGTTACTTCCTGCCCAGCGAGTCCTACAATGAGCAGTCCTTC
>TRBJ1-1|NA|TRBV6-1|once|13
CASKRGLDTEAFF
TGTGCCAGCAAGAGAGGGTTGGACACTGAAGCTTTCTTT
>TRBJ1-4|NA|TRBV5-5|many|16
CASSLASGRTNEKLFF
TGTGCCAGCAGCTTGGCCTCGGGACGGACTAATGAAAAACTGTTTTTT
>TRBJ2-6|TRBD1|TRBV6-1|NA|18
CASITPGQESSGANVLTF
TGTGCCAGCATTACACCGGGACAGGAGAGCTCTGGGGCCAACGTCCTGACTTTC